The sequence of this T cell receptor (beta chain) was determined in a study of shared clonotypes between healthy human individuals. This CDR3 region has 16 residues. V was cut by 0 bases and J by 7 bases, with 17 bases left in between. Germline loops: CDR1 SGDLS, CDR2 YYNGEE. Researchers ran the assay at a deep level. The repertoire was sequenced with immunoSEQ multiplex PCR; TCRdb's copy has only in-frame clones and lacks some. The table lists about 2.4 million clones, roughly 92% of them singletons, with around 0.14% in the top ten. The chain couples TRBV9 to TRBJ2-1; possibly TRBD1 for D (6 bases). The sequenced material came from naive CD4+ T cells sorted from blood. Specified subset: CD45RA+ positively selected. The sequence was obtained from a young man in good health. In nucleotides, the CDR3 is TGTGCCAGCAGCGTAGGACAGGACCGACGGAAGAATGAGCAGTTCTTC. It specifies CASSVGQDRRKNEQFF.